A single T cell receptor (beta chain) is shown here with its context. Clones were read by immunoSEQ multiplex PCR, and TCRdb kept only the in-frame ones, dropping some. Seen here are under 200,000 clones, roughly four fifths observed once, and the top ten hold 11%. This entry comes from a study of blood T cell repertoires in COVID-19. Overall study: COVID-19 samples from acute and convalescent phases originated in the United States, Italy and Spain. T cells, B-cell-depleted T cells, or PBMCs provided the cDNA or gDNA that served as material.

Trimming removed 10 bases from V and 2 bases from J, with 12 bases in between. Germline lookup yields CDR1 ENHRY and CDR2 SYGVKD. This CDR3 is built from 13 residues. The rearrangement joins TRBV10-3 to TRBJ1-5; a possible D gene is TRBD1 (6 bases). The clonotype originates from a man aged 70 or older with active or convalescent COVID-19. The specimen sequenced was peripheral blood. The CDR3 loop reads CANRQDGNQPQHF. CDR3 nucleotides: TGTGCCAACCGACAGGACGGCAATCAGCCCCAGCATTTT.